Below are 29 T cell receptor beta chains sequenced from a single sample in a study of T cells after yellow fever vaccination. TCRdb called the 5' RACE reads again in MiXCR, with one record for every CDR3 protein. Found here are about 26,000 distinct CDR3 sequences, roughly 4.5% of them singletons; the top ten hold 35% to 40%. This sample comprised PBMCs, either bulk or a sorted T-cell subset (CD4+, CD8+, memory, or dextramer-sorted; not recorded which), obtained on the day of the yellow fever booster vaccination. These receptors were taken from a man between 18 and 35 years old who received the YFV17D yellow fever vaccine.

This clonotype has ten or more counts. This chain links TRBV29-1 with TRBJ2-5; D may be TRBD1 (5 bases). The CDR3 consists of 12 residues. In germline, CDR1 is SQVTM, CDR2 ANQGSEA. Between the trimmed V and J ends, which lost 4 bases and 5 bases, there was a span of 11 bases. This CDR3 reads CSVVETVETQYF. The DNA for the CDR3 is TGCAGCGTTGTAGAGACAGTCGAGACCCAGTACTTC.

This clonotype was counted at least ten times. The chain is built from TRBV12-3 or TRBV12-4 and TRBJ2-7, with 9 bases aligning to TRBD2. The CDR3 length is 14 residues. J lost 4 bases, V lost 5 bases, and 6 bases had no gene match. The CDR3 here is CASSTGTSFYEQYF. CDR3 coding DNA: TGTGCCAGCAGTACCGGGACTAGCTTTTACGAGCAGTACTTC.

There are many counts of this clonotype. The chain is built from TRBV7-8 and TRBJ2-3; D gene ambiguous. Trimming stripped 2 bases from V and 2 bases from J, with 11 bases between. From germline, CDR1 is SGHVS and CDR2 FQNEAQ. The CDR3 extends over 15 amino acids. This CDR3 is CASSLKRVLTDTQYF. The DNA of the CDR3 is TGTGCCAGCAGCTTAAAACGGGTTCTCACAGATACGCAGTATTTT.

This clonotype was observed at least ten times. CDR3 bases: TGTGCCAGCAGTCCACTAGCGGGGGGGTATAATGAGCAGTTCTTC. Amino acid sequence: CASSPLAGGYNEQFF. J is TRBJ2-1 and V is TRBV6-4, with TRBD2 identical over 13 bases. Germline V CDR1 and CDR2: MRHNA, SNTAGT. The CDR3 covers 15 residues. V dropped 5 bases and J dropped 7; count of bases not matched to a gene: 5.

This clonotype showed up many times. The gene calls are TRBV12-3 or TRBV12-4 and TRBJ1-2; D uncertain. Trimming left V 5 bases short and J 3 bases short, with 19 bases between. The CDR3 has 16 residues. CDR3 DNA: TGTGCCAGCAGTCCAACCGGGCCTCAGACCTACTATGGCTACACCTTC. It is translated as CASSPTGPQTYYGYTF.

This clonotype was counted many times. The rearrangement links TRBV5-1 to TRBJ2-6, with D unresolved. Germline V CDR1 and CDR2: SGHRS, YFSETQ. The V and J ends lost 7 bases and 0 bases respectively, with 20 bases between them. The CDR3 is 18 amino acids. The CDR3 sequence is CASGPRKGPLSGANVLTF. CDR3 bases: TGCGCCAGCGGCCCTAGGAAGGGTCCCCTCTCTGGGGCCAACGTCCTGACTTTC.

The chain couples TRBV7-9 to TRBJ1-3; D unresolved. V dropped 5 bases and J dropped 4 bases, with 12 bases sitting between them. The CDR3 contains 14 residues. Germline values: CDR1 SEHNR, CDR2 FQNEAQ (reference sequence). The CDR3 sequence: CASSESSEGNTIYF. CDR3 DNA sequence: TGTGCCAGCAGCGAGAGTTCGGAGGGAAACACCATATATTTT.

V usage is TRBV5-4 and J usage is TRBJ2-3, with 13 nucleotides matching TRBD2. The V and J ends lost 4 bases and 3 bases, in that order; junction bases with no gene match: 8. The CDR3 loop spans 17 amino acids. Looked up from germline, CDR1 is SGHNT and CDR2 is YYREEE (reference sequence). The CDR3 bases are TGTGCCAGCAGCGCCGGGACTAGCGGGGTGAGGACAGATACGCAGTATTTT. Translated: CASSAGTSGVRTDTQYF.

This clonotype was detected many times. The V and J genes are TRBV20-1 and TRBJ2-3; the D gene is possibly TRBD2 (6 bases). There are 15 residues in the CDR3. In germline, CDR1 is DFQATT, CDR2 SNEGSKA (reference sequence). V gave up 5 bases and J gave up 0 bases, with 15 bases separating them. CDR3 loop: CSAGSPGTSTDTQYF. CDR3 sequence (DNA): TGCAGTGCTGGGAGTCCCGGGACTAGCACAGATACGCAGTATTTT.

This clonotype was seen many times. The chain combines TRBV2 with TRBJ1-2; the D is unclear. Germline V gene sequence: CDR1 SNHLY, CDR2 FYNNEI. This CDR3 spans 12 amino acids. V lost 7 bases and J 5 bases, leaving 11 bases between the germline ends. CDR3 sequence reads: CASKAVDYGYTF. In DNA, the CDR3 is TGTGCCAGCAAGGCAGTTGATTATGGCTACACCTTC.

This clonotype was observed many times. The CDR3 is CASSPGGSGNEQFF. Here the CDR3 DNA reads TGCGCCAGCAGCCCTGGGGGGAGTGGGAATGAGCAGTTCTTC. The rearrangement uses TRBV4-1 and TRBJ2-1; the D gene is possibly TRBD2 (6 bases). The germline V gene encodes CDR1 MGHRA and CDR2 YSYEKL. The ends were cut back, 4 bases at V and 7 bases at J, with 14 bases in the middle. CDR3 length: 14 residues.

This clonotype came up many times. This chain connects TRBV6-5 to TRBJ2-3; D gene unclear. The germline CDR1 and CDR2 sequences are MNHEY and SVGAGI. The V end was cut by 5 bases, the J end by 4 bases, with 7 bases between. The CDR3 sequence is 12 residues long. The CDR3, as DNA: TGTGCCAGCAGTCCTACAGCAGATACGCAGTATTTT. Its protein product is CASSPTADTQYF.

This clonotype was picked up many times. The genes are TRBV12-5 and TRBJ2-7, with 9 nucleotides matching TRBD1. The CDR3 extends over 16 amino acids. Germline V gives CDR1 LGHNT, CDR2 FRNRAP. The ends lost 0 bases at V and 6 bases at J; junction bases unmatched: 9. The CDR3: CASGLVIGQGPAEQYF. The CDR3 DNA follows: TGTGCTAGTGGTTTGGTAATCGGACAGGGGCCTGCCGAGCAGTACTTC.

This clonotype was detected many times. The V and J genes are TRBV29-1 and TRBJ2-3; TRBD2 might be the D (7 bases). The V gene lost 5 bases and the J gene lost 8 bases, with 20 bases spanning the gap. Germline V gene lookup returns CDR1 SQVTM and CDR2 ANQGSEA. The CDR3 spans 14 residues. CDR3 loop: CSVFGGALGVTQYF. CDR3 nucleotides: TGCAGCGTTTTTGGGGGGGCTTTAGGTGTTACGCAGTATTTT.

This clonotype occurred many times. The genes are TRBV7-2 and TRBJ2-1, with 11 bases identical to TRBD2. There are 14 residues in the CDR3. The germline V gene has CDR1 SGHTA and CDR2 FQGNSA. The V and J ends lost 6 bases and 6 bases, in that order; junction bases with no gene match: 4. This CDR3 reads CASRFSGGVNEQFF. The CDR3 nucleotides read TGTGCCAGCAGGTTTAGCGGGGGGGTCAATGAGCAGTTCTTC.

This clonotype was seen repeatedly, ten times or more. This chain connects TRBV7-2 to TRBJ2-3; perhaps TRBD2 as D (7 bases). The CDR3 totals 15 residues. Per the germline V gene, CDR1 is SGHTA and CDR2 is FQGNSA. V was cut by 7 bases and J by 1 base, with 15 bases left in between. CDR3 nucleotide sequence: TGTGCCAGCAAGGAGGGGGGGGAGCGCACAGATACGCAGTATTTT. Its translation is CASKEGGERTDTQYF.

This clonotype came up many times. V is TRBV27 and J is TRBJ2-5, with a possible D match to TRBD2 (6 bases). Germline CDR1 is MNHEY and CDR2 is SMNVEV (reference sequence). Trimming removed 6 bases from V and 4 bases from J, with 18 bases in between. The CDR3 runs to 15 residues. In nucleotides, the CDR3 is TGTGCCAGCAGGAAGGCCACTAGCATCACAGAGACCCAGTACTTC. Translation gives CASRKATSITETQYF.

In this sample, this clonotype turned up many times. The junction departs from the called germline gene at one end, perhaps through a read error. The chain employs TRBV7-7 and TRBJ2-5; the match to TRBD1 covers 9 bases. CDR1 SSHAT and CDR2 FNYEAQ come from the germline V gene (reference sequence). The CDR3 has 15 amino acids. The DNA for the CDR3 is TGTGCTAGCAGCTCCGGGACAGGGTGGTACGAGACCCAGTACTTC. It translates to CASSSGTGWYETQYF.

This clonotype was observed at least ten times. The genes are TRBV5-1 and TRBJ2-1; D might be TRBD1 (5 bases). The V gene lost 0 bases and the J gene lost 0 bases, with 10 bases spanning the gap. CDR1 SGHRS and CDR2 YFSETQ come from the germline V gene. CDR3 length: 16 residues. For the CDR3, the DNA is TGCGCCAGCAGCTTGGTGGCAGGGATCTCCTACAATGAGCAGTTCTTC. Protein: CASSLVAGISYNEQFF.

This clonotype occurred many times. The J gene is TRBJ2-1, the V gene TRBV11-2, with 7 bases matching TRBD2. Germline lookup yields CDR1 SGHAT and CDR2 FQNNGV. This CDR3 is built from 16 residues. The V and J ends lost 5 bases and 3 bases, in that order; junction bases with no gene match: 10. The CDR3 loop is CASSTRLASSYNEQFF. As DNA, the CDR3 is TGTGCCAGCAGCACAAGACTAGCTTCAAGCTACAATGAGCAGTTCTTC. The full variable domain, in which reference TRBV11-2 and TRBJ2-1 provide the parts outside the CDR3, is EAGVAQSPRYKIIEKRQSVAFWCNPISGHATLYWYQQILGQGPKLLIQFQNNGVVDDSQLPKDRFSAERLKGVDSTLKIQPAKLEDSAVYLCASSTRLASSYNEQFFGPGTRLTVL.

This clonotype turned up a few times. The chain couples TRBV10-3 to TRBJ2-2; 8 bases fit TRBD2. The CDR3 runs to 16 residues. V lost 0 bases, J lost 6 bases, and 6 bases stayed unmatched. Germline V lookup: CDR1 ENHRY, CDR2 SYGVKD. The CDR3 DNA is TGTGCCATCAGTGAGTCCAACGGGGGGGCCGCCGGGGAGCTGTTTTTT. It encodes CAISESNGGAAGELFF.

This chain uses TRBV4-1 with TRBJ2-3; 7 positions match TRBD1. Trimming at V came to 2 bases and at J to 0 bases, leaving 8 bases not matched to a gene. CDR1 is MGHRA, CDR2 YSYEKL, per germline. This CDR3 region has 17 residues. For the CDR3, the DNA is TGCGCCAGCAGCCAATCTAACAGGGGAACTAGCACAGATACGCAGTATTTT. Translated: CASSQSNRGTSTDTQYF.

This clonotype came up many times. The chain couples TRBV7-2 to TRBJ2-3, with D possibly matching TRBD1 (5 bases). From germline, CDR1 is SGHTA and CDR2 FQGNSA. Deletions cut 1 base from V and 10 bases from J, with 15 bases between. The CDR3 contains 14 residues. The CDR3 DNA sequence: TGTGCCAGCAGCTTAGTGGTACAGGAGAGAGCGCAGTATTTT. It translates to CASSLVVQERAQYF.

This clonotype appeared many times. The gene calls are TRBV12-2 and TRBJ1-5; the table gives TRBD1 as D, unverified against the DNA. TRBV12-2 is a pseudogene. The CDR3 covers 16 residues. The CDR3 nucleotides are TGTGCAAGTCGCCTCGTATCAGGGGGAATGGATCAGCCCCAGCATTTT. Translating it yields CASRLVSGGMDQPQHF.

This clonotype was seen many times. The J gene is TRBJ2-3, the V gene TRBV20-1, with 14 bases lining up with TRBD2. The CDR3 consists of 20 residues. Germline CDR1 is DFQATT and CDR2 is SNEGSKA (reference sequence). The V segment lost 0 bases and the J segment 0 bases; nucleotides outside the gene matches: 11. In DNA, the CDR3 is TGCAGTGCTAGAGATCAATCGGGACTAGCGGGGGATTCTAGCACAGATACGCAGTATTTT. This codes for CSARDQSGLAGDSSTDTQYF.

At least ten counts were recorded for this clonotype. The chain joins TRBV20-1 to TRBJ2-3; D uncertain. Germline V CDR1 and CDR2: DFQATT, SNEGSKA (reference sequence). The length of the CDR3 is 13 residues. Trimming shortened V by 4 bases and J by 6 bases, and 14 bases separated the two germline ends. This CDR3 reads CSANGLTADTQYF. CDR3 DNA sequence: TGCAGTGCTAATGGGCTCACAGCGGATACGCAGTATTTT.

The J gene is TRBJ2-5, the V gene TRBV18, with D unresolved. The CDR3 spans 16 residues. Germline V gives CDR1 KGHSH, CDR2 LQKENI. The V gene lost 3 bases and the J gene lost 4 bases, with 18 bases spanning the gap. CDR3 region: CASSPTLEVQRETQYF. The CDR3 region has the DNA TGTGCCAGCTCACCTACCTTAGAGGTCCAAAGAGAGACCCAGTACTTC.

This clonotype was detected a few times. The rearrangement links TRBV30 to TRBJ2-5; perhaps TRBD2 as D (6 bases). Trimming pared 5 bases from V and 1 base from J, leaving 8 bases between. Germline CDR1 and CDR2: GTSNPN and SVGIG (reference sequence). The CDR3 consists of 12 residues. CDR3 DNA sequence: TGTGCCTGGCGGGAGCCCCAAGAGACCCAGTACTTC. It codes for CAWREPQETQYF.

The chain employs TRBV4-2 and TRBJ2-3; no reliable D call. The germline gives CDR1 LGHNA, CDR2 YNFKEQ. Trimming shortened V by 0 bases and J by 4 bases, and 11 bases separated the two germline ends. The CDR3 has 15 amino acids. This CDR3 is CASSQDLLISDTQYF. CDR3 bases: TGTGCCAGCAGCCAAGACCTCCTTATATCAGATACGCAGTATTTT.